This entry lists 30 T cell receptor beta chains sequenced from one sample in a study of beta chain features in type 1 diabetes. Since all of the isolated RNA was reverse transcribed, expressed TCRB transcripts were what got sequenced. Using immunoSEQ multiplex PCR, the repertoire was profiled, and TCRdb retains in-frame clones only, with some absent. The top ten clones hold about 0.06% of a sample with hundreds of thousands of clones, over 25% of them seen once. The sequencing sample was made of naive CD4+ T cells from blood. All receptors come from a man aged 18 to 35 in good health.

As regards this clone: Other DNA sequences in this sample translate to the same CDR3. This sequence joins TRBV7-8 and TRBJ2-3; D is uncertain. Germline values: CDR1 SGHVS, CDR2 FQNEAQ. The CDR3 length is 14 residues. V lost 5 bases to trimming and J lost 2 bases, with 11 bases between them. The DNA for the CDR3 is TGTGCCAGCAGCAAAGGGCTTTCCACAGATACGCAGTATTTT. Translating gives CASSKGLSTDTQYF.

V usage is TRBV4-2 and J usage is TRBJ2-7, with TRBD2 matching over 8 bases. The V gene's germline CDR1 is LGHNA and CDR2 YNFKEQ. The junction had 16 bases not matched to a gene; V was cut back by 5 bases and J by 7 bases. The CDR3 spans 16 residues. This CDR3 is CASSGERAGARWEQYF. The CDR3 DNA follows: TGTGCCAGCAGCGGTGAGAGAGCGGGAGCTCGTTGGGAGCAGTACTTC.

Only a few counts were recorded for this clone. The chain joins TRBV29-1 to TRBJ2-7, with D perhaps TRBD2 (5 bases). The V gene's germline CDR1 is SQVTM and CDR2 ANQGSEA. The CDR3 length is 12 residues. Between the trimmed V and J ends, which lost 2 bases and 3 bases, there was a span of 8 bases. CDR3 amino acids: CSVETGYYEQYF. The CDR3 region has the DNA TGCAGCGTTGAAACGGGATACTACGAGCAGTACTTC.

This clone was counted between two and nine times. The chain is built from TRBV11-2 and TRBJ2-1; 10 bases align to TRBD2. Per the germline V gene, CDR1 is SGHAT and CDR2 is FQNNGV. The CDR3 runs 15 residues. V dropped 5 bases and J dropped 8; count of bases not matched to a gene: 9. CDR3 loop: CASSPIAGGGYEQFF. The DNA for the CDR3 is TGTGCCAGCAGCCCCATAGCGGGAGGAGGCTATGAGCAGTTCTTC.

The J gene is TRBJ2-7, the V gene TRBV20-1, with D perhaps TRBD1 (5 bases). Trimming removed 6 bases from V and 6 bases from J, with 12 bases in between. This CDR3 has 11 amino acids. In germline, CDR1 is DFQATT, CDR2 SNEGSKA (reference sequence). CDR3 DNA: TGCAGTGCCCAACAGGAGTTCGAGCAGTACTTC. Amino acids: CSAQQEFEQYF.

The chain links TRBV7-9 to TRBJ2-7, with unresolved D. The CDR3 length is 13 residues. V was clipped by 5 bases and J by 3 bases, with 11 bases between them. CDR1 is SEHNR and CDR2 is FQNEAQ in the germline V gene (reference sequence). This chain's CDR3 is CASSPYPIYEQYF. CDR3 sequence (DNA): TGTGCCAGCAGCCCGTATCCAATCTACGAGCAGTACTTC.

As concerns this clone: At the DNA level, this CDR3 is encoded by other sequences in the same sample as well. This rearrangement joins TRBV30 to TRBJ1-2; no clear D gene. The V gene's germline CDR1 is GTSNPN and CDR2 SVGIG (reference sequence). V was pared by 1 base and J by 1 base, with 7 bases between. The CDR3 is 13 residues long. The CDR3 DNA reads as TGTGCCTGGAGTGCCTCCAGTAACTATGGCTACACCTTC. This codes for CAWSASSNYGYTF. The complete variable domain, with remaining parts taken from reference TRBV30 and TRBJ1-2, reads SQTIHQWPATLVQPVGSPLSLECTVEGTSNPNLYWYRQAAGRGLQLLFYSVGIGQISSEVPQNLSASRPQDRQFILSSKKLLLSDSGFYLCAWSASSNYGYTFGSGTRLTVV.

This sequence joins TRBV2 and TRBJ2-3; 16 positions match TRBD2. V shed 6 bases and J 3 bases; nucleotides not matched to a gene: 6. Germline V gives CDR1 SNHLY, CDR2 FYNNEI. This CDR3 comprises 17 residues. The CDR3 is CASSGTSGRAMTDTQYF. The CDR3 DNA sequence: TGTGCCAGCAGCGGGACTAGCGGGAGGGCCATGACAGATACGCAGTATTTT. Based on the CDR3 plus reference TRBV2 and TRBJ2-3, the full variable domain is EPEVTQTPSHQVTQMGQEVILRCVPISNHLYFYWYRQILGQKVEFLVSFYNNEISEKSEIFDDQFSVERPDGSNFTLKIRSTKLEDSAMYFCASSGTSGRAMTDTQYFGPGTRLTVL.

In this sample, this clone turned up a few times. The genes are TRBV15 and TRBJ1-1; D remains ambiguous. V lost 5 bases and J 4 bases, leaving 14 bases between the germline ends. The CDR3 is 14 residues long. The V gene's germline CDR1 is LNHNV and CDR2 YYDKDF (reference sequence). CDR3 protein: CATSARLSLTEAFF. The CDR3 coding sequence is TGTGCCACCAGCGCCCGTCTCTCGCTCACTGAAGCTTTCTTT. Supplemented by reference TRBV15 and TRBJ1-1, the full variable domain reads DAMVIQNPRYQVTQFGKPVTLSCSQTLNHNVMYWYQQKSSQAPKLLFHYYDKDFNNEADTPDNFQSRRPNTSFCFLDIRSPGLGDTAMYLCATSARLSLTEAFFGQGTRLTVV.

This clone appeared a single time. This chain uses TRBV15 with TRBJ2-3, with a tentative D call TRBD1 (5 bases). The CDR3 is 15 residues long. Trimming pared 1 base from V and 4 bases from J, leaving 12 bases between. CDR1 is LNHNV, CDR2 YYDKDF, per germline (reference sequence). The CDR3 loop is CATSRVYRQPDTQYF. The CDR3 DNA reads as TGTGCCACCAGCAGAGTGTACAGACAGCCAGATACGCAGTATTTT.

This clone was recorded once. This sequence joins TRBV11-2 and TRBJ2-1; D is perhaps TRBD1 (5 bases). The germline V gene encodes CDR1 SGHAT and CDR2 FQNNGV. V lost 5 bases, J lost 7 bases, and 18 bases lay in between. The CDR3 totals 15 residues. The CDR3 reads CASSPPGRWLNEQFF. CDR3 nucleotide sequence: TGTGCCAGCAGCCCCCCAGGGCGGTGGTTGAATGAGCAGTTCTTC. The whole variable domain, remainder taken from reference TRBV11-2 and TRBJ2-1, is EAGVAQSPRYKIIEKRQSVAFWCNPISGHATLYWYQQILGQGPKLLIQFQNNGVVDDSQLPKDRFSAERLKGVDSTLKIQPAKLEDSAVYLCASSPPGRWLNEQFFGPGTRLTVL.

Points on this clone: One junction end disagrees with the germline gene, perhaps due to a read error. The V gene is TRBV25-1, the J gene TRBJ2-7; 7 bases line up with TRBD2. Per the germline V gene, CDR1 is MGHDK and CDR2 is SYGVNS. The CDR3 covers 16 residues. The DNA for the CDR3 is TGTGCCAGCAGTGACCCCGGACTAGTTGGCTCCTCCGAGCAGTACTTC. Translated, it gives CASSDPGLVGSSEQYF.

About this clone itself: A much larger clone sits a single nucleotide away, making a read error possible. V gene TRBV2 combines with J gene TRBJ2-6, with D unresolved. Germline assignment: CDR1 SNHLY and CDR2 FYNNEI. CDR3 length equals 13 residues. V was shortened by 6 bases and J by 0 bases, with 3 bases between the two germline ends. CDR3 DNA: TGTGCCAGCAGGGGCTCTGGGGCCAACGTCCTGACTTTC. Translation: CASRGSGANVLTF.

V gene TRBV29-1 combines with J gene TRBJ2-5, with D maybe TRBD1 (5 bases). V was pared by 3 bases and J by 2 bases, with 16 bases between. The CDR3 totals 15 residues. CDR1 and CDR2 from the germline V gene are SQVTM and ANQGSEA. The CDR3 sequence: CSVDAPGHRQETQYF. In DNA form, the CDR3 reads TGCAGCGTTGACGCCCCAGGTCACAGGCAAGAGACCCAGTACTTC.

The V and J genes are TRBV28 and TRBJ1-1; possibly TRBD1 for D (5 bases). Germline V gives CDR1 MDHEN, CDR2 SYDVKM. The CDR3 runs to 12 residues. Trimming stripped 2 bases from V and 7 bases from J, with 8 bases between. The CDR3 DNA sequence: TGTGCCAGCAGTTTACAGGGAGTTGAAGCTTTCTTT. Protein: CASSLQGVEAFF.

The genes are TRBV7-9 and TRBJ2-5; the D is unclear. V was trimmed by 1 base and J by 0 bases, leaving 9 bases between them. Per germline, CDR1 SEHNR and CDR2 FQNEAQ (reference sequence). The CDR3 covers 15 residues. In nucleotides, the CDR3 is TGTGCCAGCAGCTTAGACGGAGCTTACCAAGAGACCCAGTACTTC. This codes for CASSLDGAYQETQYF. Combining the CDR3 with reference TRBV7-9 and TRBJ2-5 gives the whole variable domain DTGVSQNPRHKITKRGQNVTFRCDPISEHNRLYWYRQTLGQGPEFLTYFQNEAQLEKSRLLSDRFSAERPKGSFSTLEIQRTEQGDSAMYLCASSLDGAYQETQYFGPGTRLLVL.

The V and J genes are TRBV6-1 and TRBJ2-1; D not certain. Germline V gives CDR1 MNHNS, CDR2 SASEGT. V was clipped by 7 bases and J by 7 bases, with 17 bases between them. The CDR3 runs 14 residues. The CDR3: CASIGASKVNEQFF. CDR3 nucleotides: TGTGCCAGCATAGGAGCTAGTAAGGTAAATGAGCAGTTCTTC.

This clone was recorded a few times. V and J are TRBV7-9 and TRBJ1-2; no definite D call. CDR3 length equals 14 residues. V lost 0 bases, J lost 1 base, and 6 bases lay in between. From germline, CDR1 is SEHNR and CDR2 FQNEAQ (reference sequence). CDR3 protein: CASSLAQDNYGYTF. Written as DNA, the CDR3 is TGTGCCAGCAGCTTAGCGCAGGATAACTATGGCTACACCTTC.

The V and J genes are TRBV27 and TRBJ1-5, with unresolved D. V was cut by 9 bases and J by 5 bases, with 5 bases left in between. The CDR3 has 10 residues. Germline-derived CDR1 and CDR2 are MNHEY and SMNVEV (reference sequence). The CDR3 DNA sequence: TGTGCCAGTGGTTATCAGCCCCAGCATTTT. Its translation is CASGYQPQHF.

The V gene is TRBV11-2, the J gene TRBJ2-3, with a tentative D call TRBD1 (5 bases). Germline loops: CDR1 SGHAT, CDR2 FQNNGV. CDR3 length: 13 residues. Trimming shortened V by 5 bases and J by 2 bases, and 8 bases separated the two germline ends. The chain's CDR3 is CASSIRVTDTQYF. The CDR3 DNA is TGTGCCAGCAGCATCAGGGTCACAGATACGCAGTATTTT. The entire variable domain, with the rest obtained from reference TRBV11-2 and TRBJ2-3, is as follows: EAGVAQSPRYKIIEKRQSVAFWCNPISGHATLYWYQQILGQGPKLLIQFQNNGVVDDSQLPKDRFSAERLKGVDSTLKIQPAKLEDSAVYLCASSIRVTDTQYFGPGTRLTVL.

This clone was detected only a few times. The CDR3 DNA reads as TGTGCCAGCAGAGCCGGGACTAGCGGGCTACTCTACGAGCAGTACTTC. Encoded protein: CASRAGTSGLLYEQYF. The chain employs TRBV2 and TRBJ2-7; 12 nucleotides line up with TRBD2. V shed 6 bases and J 3 bases; nucleotides not matched to a gene: 9. The CDR3 spans 16 residues. CDR1 is SNHLY and CDR2 is FYNNEI in the germline V gene.

The CDR3 sequence is CASSAPLAGGHETQYF. The DNA of the CDR3 is TGTGCCAGCAGCGCCCCGCTAGCGGGAGGGCACGAGACCCAGTACTTC. This chain uses TRBV9 with TRBJ2-5, with TRBD2 matching over 12 bases. Germline loops: CDR1 SGDLS, CDR2 YYNGEE. The junction had 8 bases not matched to a gene; V was cut back by 3 bases and J by 5 bases. CDR3 length equals 16 residues.

This clone was detected only a few times. This rearrangement joins TRBV18 to TRBJ2-2, with D unclear. Deletions cut 2 bases from V and 5 bases from J, with 15 bases between. Germline V CDR1 and CDR2: KGHSH, LQKENI. The CDR3 is 16 amino acids. The CDR3 sequence is CASSPNWLDRTGELFF. In DNA, the CDR3 is TGTGCCAGCTCACCAAATTGGCTAGACCGGACCGGGGAGCTGTTTTTT.

This clone was detected a few times. This chain connects TRBV28 to TRBJ2-7, with no clear D. The germline CDR1 and CDR2 sequences are MDHEN and SYDVKM. The CDR3 contains 11 residues. Trimming pared 5 bases from V and 4 bases from J, leaving 6 bases between. This CDR3 is CASSPEYEQYF. The CDR3 DNA is TGTGCCAGCAGTCCTGAATACGAGCAGTACTTC.

The chain has TRBV4-3 and TRBJ2-3, with D possibly matching TRBD2 (6 bases). This CDR3 has 17 residues. Trimming took off 2 bases at V and 6 bases at J, with 21 bases between the two ends. Per the germline V gene, CDR1 is LGHNA and CDR2 is YSLEER. CDR3 residues: CASSQRRGYERGDTQYF. The CDR3, as DNA: TGCGCCAGCAGCCAACGGAGGGGTTATGAGAGAGGGGATACGCAGTATTTT.

This clone was observed a handful of times. Other nucleotide sequences in the sample specify the same CDR3. The chain employs TRBV5-1 and TRBJ2-1; no reliable D call. The CDR3 is made up of 14 amino acids. Between the trimmed V and J ends, which lost 0 bases and 3 bases, there was a span of 7 bases. Germline CDR1 is SGHRS and CDR2 is YFSETQ. The CDR3 loop is CASSLGTDYNEQFF. The CDR3 coding sequence is TGCGCCAGCAGCTTGGGAACGGACTACAATGAGCAGTTCTTC.

This clone showed up just a few times. The gene calls are TRBV30 and TRBJ2-5; weak D call: TRBD2 (6 bases). The V end was cut by 1 base, the J end by 2 bases, with 11 bases between. CDR1 and CDR2 from the germline V gene are GTSNPN and SVGIG (reference sequence). The length of the CDR3 is 14 residues. The CDR3 coding sequence is TGTGCCTGGAGTGGCGGGATCTATCAAGAGACCCAGTACTTC. Encoded protein: CAWSGGIYQETQYF.

This chain links TRBV6-1 with TRBJ1-2; D not resolved. Trimming took 6 bases from V and 3 from J, leaving 8 bases between them. The germline gives CDR1 MNHNS, CDR2 SASEGT. CDR3 length equals 12 residues. CDR3 region: CASRSGDYGYTF. The CDR3 DNA follows: TGTGCCAGCAGGTCGGGAGACTATGGCTACACCTTC.

The chain has TRBV5-6 and TRBJ2-3; 9 positions agree with TRBD2. The CDR3 extends over 16 amino acids. Losses at the gene ends were 4 bases for V and 3 bases for J; bases not matched to a gene: 9. The germline V gene encodes CDR1 SGHDT and CDR2 YYEEEE. This CDR3 reads CASSPQGAGGTDTQYF. The CDR3 DNA follows: TGTGCCAGCAGCCCCCAGGGTGCGGGAGGGACAGATACGCAGTATTTT.

This clone was seen more than once but under ten times. Written as DNA, the CDR3 is TGTGCCAGCTCACCGACGCGGGCGTTGTCTGGGGCCAACGTCCTGACTTTC. It specifies CASSPTRALSGANVLTF. The V gene is TRBV18, the J gene TRBJ2-6; TRBD2 might be the D (5 bases). Germline CDR1 KGHSH, CDR2 LQKENI. The V and J ends lost 3 bases and 1 base respectively, with 13 bases between them. The CDR3 is 17 residues long.